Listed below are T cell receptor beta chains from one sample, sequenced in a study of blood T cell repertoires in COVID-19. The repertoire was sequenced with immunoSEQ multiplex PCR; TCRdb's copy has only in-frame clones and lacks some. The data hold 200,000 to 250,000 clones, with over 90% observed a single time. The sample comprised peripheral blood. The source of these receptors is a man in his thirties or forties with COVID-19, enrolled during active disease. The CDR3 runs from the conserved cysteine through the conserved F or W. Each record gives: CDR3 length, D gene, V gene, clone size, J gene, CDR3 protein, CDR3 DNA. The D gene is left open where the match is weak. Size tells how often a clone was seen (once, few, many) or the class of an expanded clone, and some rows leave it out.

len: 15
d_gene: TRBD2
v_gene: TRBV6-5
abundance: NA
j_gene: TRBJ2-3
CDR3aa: CASSYSGRVADTQYF
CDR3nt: TGTGCCAGCAGTTACTCAGGGAGGGTGGCAGATACGCAGTATTTT

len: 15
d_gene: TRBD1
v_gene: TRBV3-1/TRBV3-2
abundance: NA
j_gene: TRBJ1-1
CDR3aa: CASSEDRALGTEAFF
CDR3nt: TGTGCCAGCAGCGAAGACAGGGCCCTGGGGACTGAAGCTTTCTTT

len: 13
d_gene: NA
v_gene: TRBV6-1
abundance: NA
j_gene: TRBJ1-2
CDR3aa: CASSEPQYYGYTF
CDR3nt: TGTGCCAGCAGTGAGCCCCAGTACTATGGCTACACCTTC

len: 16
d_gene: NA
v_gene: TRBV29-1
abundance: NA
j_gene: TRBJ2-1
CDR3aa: CSAAAESGGSYNEQFF
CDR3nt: TGCAGCGCTGCCGCCGAGAGCGGAGGCTCCTACAATGAGCAGTTCTTC

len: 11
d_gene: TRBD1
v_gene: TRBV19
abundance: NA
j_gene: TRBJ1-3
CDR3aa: CASTYRGTIYF
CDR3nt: TGTGCCAGTACCTACAGGGGAACCATATATTTT

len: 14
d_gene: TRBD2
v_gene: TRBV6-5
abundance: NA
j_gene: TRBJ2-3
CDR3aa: CASTKSGGADTQYF
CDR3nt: TGTGCCAGCACGAAGAGCGGGGGGGCAGATACGCAGTATTTT

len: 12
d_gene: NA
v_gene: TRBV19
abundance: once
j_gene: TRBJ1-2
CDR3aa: CASTTGPYGYTF
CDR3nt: TGTGCCAGTACAACAGGGCCCTATGGCTACACCTTC

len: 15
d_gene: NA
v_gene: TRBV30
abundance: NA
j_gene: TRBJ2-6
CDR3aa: CAWSAPPSGANVLTF
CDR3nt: TGTGCCTGGAGTGCCCCTCCCTCTGGGGCCAACGTCCTGACTTTC

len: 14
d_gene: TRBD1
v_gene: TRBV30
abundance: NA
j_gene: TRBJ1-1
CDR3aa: CAWDLQGAATEAFF
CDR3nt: TGTGCCTGGGACCTACAGGGGGCTGCCACTGAAGCTTTCTTT

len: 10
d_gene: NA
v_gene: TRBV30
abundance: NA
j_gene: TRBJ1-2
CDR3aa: CAWNQNGYTF
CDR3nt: TGTGCCTGGAATCAGAATGGCTACACCTTC

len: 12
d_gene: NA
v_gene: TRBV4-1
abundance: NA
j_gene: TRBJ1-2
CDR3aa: CASSQFPDGYTF
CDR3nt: TGCGCCAGCAGCCAATTTCCGGATGGCTACACCTTC

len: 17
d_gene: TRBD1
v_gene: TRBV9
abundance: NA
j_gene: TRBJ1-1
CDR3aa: CASSVDSPGQLNTEAFF
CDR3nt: TGTGCCAGCAGCGTAGATTCCCCGGGACAGCTGAACACTGAAGCTTTCTTT

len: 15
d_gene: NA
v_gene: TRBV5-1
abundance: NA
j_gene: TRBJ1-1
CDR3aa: CASSREGTQNTEAFF
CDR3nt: TGCGCCAGCAGCAGGGAAGGGACACAGAACACTGAAGCTTTCTTT

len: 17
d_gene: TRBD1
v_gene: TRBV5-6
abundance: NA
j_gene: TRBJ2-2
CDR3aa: CASSSGQFKPNTGELFF
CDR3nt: TGTGCCAGCAGCTCGGGACAGTTCAAACCGAACACCGGGGAGCTGTTTTTT

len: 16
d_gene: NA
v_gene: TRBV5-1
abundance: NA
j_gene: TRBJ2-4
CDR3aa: CASSLGQGRTGGIQYF
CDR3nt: TGCGCCAGCAGCTTGGGACAGGGACGTACCGGGGGCATTCAGTACTTC

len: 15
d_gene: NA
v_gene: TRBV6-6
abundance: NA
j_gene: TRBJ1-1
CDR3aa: CASSDQKFVRVEAFF
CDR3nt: TGTGCCAGCAGTGACCAGAAATTCGTTCGGGTGGAAGCTTTCTTT

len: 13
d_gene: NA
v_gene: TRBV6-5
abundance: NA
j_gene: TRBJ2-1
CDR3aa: CASRTPNYNEQFF
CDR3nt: TGTGCCAGCAGGACACCTAACTACAATGAGCAGTTCTTC

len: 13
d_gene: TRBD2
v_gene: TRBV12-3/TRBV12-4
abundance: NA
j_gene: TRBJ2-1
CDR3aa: CASVAGGYNEQFF
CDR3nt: TGTGCCAGCGTAGCGGGGGGGTACAATGAGCAGTTCTTC

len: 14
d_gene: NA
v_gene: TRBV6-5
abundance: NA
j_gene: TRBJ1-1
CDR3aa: CASRGNQGNTEAFF
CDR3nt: TGTGCCAGCAGGGGCAACCAGGGGAACACTGAAGCTTTCTTT

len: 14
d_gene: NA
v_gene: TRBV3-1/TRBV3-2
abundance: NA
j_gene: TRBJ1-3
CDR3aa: CASSQTSSGNTIYF
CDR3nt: TGTGCCAGCAGCCAAACAAGCTCTGGAAACACCATATATTTT

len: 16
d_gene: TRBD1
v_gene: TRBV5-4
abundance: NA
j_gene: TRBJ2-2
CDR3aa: CASSLSPTGFAGELFF
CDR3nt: TGTGCCAGCAGCTTGTCCCCGACAGGGTTCGCCGGGGAGCTGTTTTTT

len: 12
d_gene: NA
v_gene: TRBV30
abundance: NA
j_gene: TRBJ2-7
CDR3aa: CAWGGLSYEQYF
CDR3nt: TGTGCCTGGGGGGGGCTCTCCTACGAGCAGTACTTC

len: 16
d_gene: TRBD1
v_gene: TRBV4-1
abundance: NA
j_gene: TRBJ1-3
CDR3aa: CASSQARDRVGNTIYF
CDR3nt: TGCGCCAGCAGCCAAGCCCGGGACAGGGTTGGAAACACCATATATTTT

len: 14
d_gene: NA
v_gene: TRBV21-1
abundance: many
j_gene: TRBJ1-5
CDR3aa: CASSKGQQYQPQHF
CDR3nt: TGTGCCAGCAGCAAGGGGCAGCAATATCAGCCCCAGCATTTT

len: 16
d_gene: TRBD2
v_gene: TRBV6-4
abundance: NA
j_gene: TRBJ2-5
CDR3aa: CASSAEGGGNQETQYF
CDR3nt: TGTGCCAGCAGTGCCGAGGGCGGGGGAAACCAAGAGACCCAGTACTTC

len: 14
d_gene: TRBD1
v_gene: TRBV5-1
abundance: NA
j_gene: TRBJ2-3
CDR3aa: CASSRPGTEDTQYF
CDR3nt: TGCGCCAGCAGCAGACCTGGGACAGAAGATACGCAGTATTTT

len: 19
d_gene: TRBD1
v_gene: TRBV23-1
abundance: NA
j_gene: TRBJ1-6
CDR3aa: CASSQSPDRGSSYNSPLHF
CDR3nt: TGCGCCAGCAGTCAATCTCCGGACAGGGGGAGCTCCTATAATTCACCCCTCCACTTT